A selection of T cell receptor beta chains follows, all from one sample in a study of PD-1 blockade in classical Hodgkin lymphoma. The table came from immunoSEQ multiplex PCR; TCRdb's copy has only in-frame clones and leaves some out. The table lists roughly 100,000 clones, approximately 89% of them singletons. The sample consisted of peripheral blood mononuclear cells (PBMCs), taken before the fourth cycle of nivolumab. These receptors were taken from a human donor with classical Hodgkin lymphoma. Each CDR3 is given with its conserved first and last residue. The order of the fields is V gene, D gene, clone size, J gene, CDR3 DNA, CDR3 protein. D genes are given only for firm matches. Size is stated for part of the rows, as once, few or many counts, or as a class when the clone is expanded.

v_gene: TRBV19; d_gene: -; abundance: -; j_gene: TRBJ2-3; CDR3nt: TGTGCCAGTAGTATAGTGGGGACGGACACAGATACGCAGTATTTT; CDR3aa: CASSIVGTDTDTQYF
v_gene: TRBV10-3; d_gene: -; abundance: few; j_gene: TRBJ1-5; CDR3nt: TGTGCCATCAGTGAGTCGATCTGGGGTCAGCCCCAGCATTTT; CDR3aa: CAISESIWGQPQHF
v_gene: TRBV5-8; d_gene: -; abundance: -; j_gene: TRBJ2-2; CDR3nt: TGTGCCAGCAGCTTGGGGTCCGACTACCTTACGGGCGGGGAGCTGTTTTTT; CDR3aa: CASSLGSDYLTGGELFF
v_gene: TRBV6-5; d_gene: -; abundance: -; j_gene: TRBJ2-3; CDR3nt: TGTGCCAGCAGTTACGGGGAGAACACAGATACGCAGTATTTT; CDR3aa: CASSYGENTDTQYF
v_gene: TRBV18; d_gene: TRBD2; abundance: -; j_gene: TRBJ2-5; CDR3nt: TGTGCCAGCTCACCACCGGGAGGGAAGGAGACCCAGTACTTC; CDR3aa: CASSPPGGKETQYF
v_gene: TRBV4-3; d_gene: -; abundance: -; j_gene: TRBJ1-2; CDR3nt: TGCGCCAGCAGCCAAGGGCGGGGGCGGTATGGCTACACCTTC; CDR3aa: CASSQGRGRYGYTF
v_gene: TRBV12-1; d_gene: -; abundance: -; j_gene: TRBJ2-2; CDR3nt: TGTGCCAGCAGCTTTGGAGGGGGTCCTAGCGGGAGAACCGGGGAGCTGTTTTTT; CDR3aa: CASSFGGGPSGRTGELFF
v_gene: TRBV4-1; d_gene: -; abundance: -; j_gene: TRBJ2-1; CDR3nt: TGCGCCAGCAGCCAAGATAGGGGTAGTCCCAATGAGCAGTTCTTC; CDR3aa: CASSQDRGSPNEQFF
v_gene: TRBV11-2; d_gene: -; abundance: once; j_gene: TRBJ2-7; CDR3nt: TGTGCCAGCAGCTCGCCAAGAACGGGTAGCGGTTTCTCCTACGAGCAGTACTTC; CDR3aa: CASSSPRTGSGFSYEQYF
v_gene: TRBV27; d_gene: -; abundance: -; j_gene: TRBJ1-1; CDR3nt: TGTGCCAGCAGTTTATCTAGTGGGGCAGACATGAACACTGAAGCTTTCTTT; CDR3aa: CASSLSSGADMNTEAFF
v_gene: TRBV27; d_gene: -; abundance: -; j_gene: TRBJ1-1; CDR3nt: TGTGCCAGCAGTTTAAAAGGGGGAGGACTGAACACTGAAGCTTTCTTT; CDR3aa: CASSLKGGGLNTEAFF